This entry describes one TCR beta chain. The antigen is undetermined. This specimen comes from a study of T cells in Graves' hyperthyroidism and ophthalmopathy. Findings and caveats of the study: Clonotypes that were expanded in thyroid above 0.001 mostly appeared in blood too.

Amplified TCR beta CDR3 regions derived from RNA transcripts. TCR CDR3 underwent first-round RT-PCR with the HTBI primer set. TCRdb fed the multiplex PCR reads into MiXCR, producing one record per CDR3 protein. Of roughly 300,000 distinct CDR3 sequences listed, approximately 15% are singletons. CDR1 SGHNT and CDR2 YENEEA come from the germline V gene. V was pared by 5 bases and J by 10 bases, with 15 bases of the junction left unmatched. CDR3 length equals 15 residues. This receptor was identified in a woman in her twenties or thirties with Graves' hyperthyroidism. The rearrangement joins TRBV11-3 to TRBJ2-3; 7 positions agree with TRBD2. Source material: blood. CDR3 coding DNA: TGTGCCAGCAGCCCCGGACGGGCGGGAGCCCAGTCGCAGTATTTT. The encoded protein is CASSPGRAGAQSQYF. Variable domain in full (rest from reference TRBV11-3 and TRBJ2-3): EAGVVQSPRYKIIEKKQPVAFWCNPISGHNTLYWYLQNLGQGPELLIRYENEEAVDDSQLPKDRFSAERLKGVDSTLKIQPAELGDSAVYLCASSPGRAGAQSQYFGPGTRLTVL.